A single sample gave rise to the 22 T cell receptor beta chains below, sequenced in a study of T cells in Graves' hyperthyroidism and ophthalmopathy. Authors of the study amplified TCR beta CDR3 regions from RNA transcripts. Researchers ran a first-round RT-PCR on the TCR CDR3 using the HTBI primer set. TCRdb recomputed calls from the multiplex PCR reads with MiXCR, one row per CDR3 protein. Among fewer than 650,000 distinct CDR3 sequences listed, less than 15% were seen once. Sequences were obtained from blood. The receptors here all came from a middle-aged woman with Graves' hyperthyroidism.

This clonotype was seen many times. This rearrangement joins TRBV7-2 to TRBJ2-3; a weak D match, TRBD2 (5 bases). Trimming took 8 bases from V and 2 from J, leaving 11 bases between them. The CDR3 loop spans 13 amino acids. The germline V gene encodes CDR1 SGHTA and CDR2 FQGNSA. In nucleotides, the CDR3 is TGTGCCAGCCGGGATGGAAACACAGATACGCAGTATTTT. It yields the protein CASRDGNTDTQYF.

This clonotype was recorded many times. J is TRBJ1-5 and V is TRBV20-1, with D possibly being TRBD1 (5 bases). The CDR3 has 16 amino acids. The germline V gene encodes CDR1 DFQATT and CDR2 SNEGSKA (reference sequence). V lost 1 base, J lost 6 bases, and 19 bases lay in between. The CDR3 is CSARVGVSRGGQPQHF. In DNA, the CDR3 is TGCAGTGCTAGAGTGGGGGTCTCTCGGGGAGGTCAGCCCCAGCATTTT.

This clonotype has a count of ten or more. The chain carries TRBV3-1 and TRBJ1-2, with D tentatively TRBD1 (5 bases). V dropped 0 bases and J dropped 14 bases, with 13 bases sitting between them. The germline CDR1 and CDR2 sequences are LGHDT and YNNKEL (reference sequence). The CDR3 is 12 residues long. CDR3 sequence reads: CASSQDSRAATF. CDR3 sequence (DNA): TGTGCCAGCAGCCAAGATTCCAGGGCGGCAACCTTC.

The chain carries TRBV19 and TRBJ1-2; no reliable D call. The CDR3 sequence is 16 residues long. The germline gives CDR1 LNHDA, CDR2 SQIVND (reference sequence). Between the trimmed V and J ends, which lost 3 bases and 7 bases, there was a span of 21 bases. The CDR3 nucleotides are TGTGCCAGTAGTATTAGGACCGGGCGTACATTGGTTGGCTACACCTTC. Its translation is CASSIRTGRTLVGYTF. Filled out from reference TRBV19 and TRBJ1-2, the complete variable domain reads DGGITQSPKYLFRKEGQNVTLSCEQNLNHDAMYWYRQDPGQGLRLIYYSQIVNDFQKGDIAEGYSVSREKKESFPLTVTSAQKNPTAFYLCASSIRTGRTLVGYTFGSGTRLTVV.

This clonotype was observed at least ten times. The rearrangement links TRBV12-3 or TRBV12-4 to TRBJ2-2; 7 bases are a match to TRBD2. This CDR3 region has 16 residues. Trimming at V came to 6 bases and at J to 4 bases, leaving 11 bases not matched to a gene. CDR3 sequence: CASSPPGGVGTGELFF. DNA of the CDR3: TGTGCCAGCAGCCCTCCTGGGGGGGTGGGCACCGGGGAGCTGTTTTTT.

The chain couples TRBV3-1 to TRBJ1-2; 10 bases are shared with TRBD1. Germline CDR1 reads LGHDT; CDR2 reads YNNKEL (reference sequence). The J segment lost 7 bases and the V segment lost 4 bases, leaving 9 bases of the junction unmatched. This CDR3 has 15 amino acids. The CDR3 is CASSRAWTGGGGYTF. The CDR3 region has the DNA TGTGCCAGCAGCCGAGCATGGACAGGGGGTGGTGGCTACACCTTC. The whole variable domain, filled in from reference TRBV3-1 and TRBJ1-2, reads DTAVSQTPKYLVTQMGNDKSIKCEQNLGHDTMYWYKQDSKKFLKIMFSYNNKELIINETVPNRFSPKSPDKAHLNLHINSLELGDSAVYFCASSRAWTGGGGYTFGSGTRLTVV.

The V call is TRBV18, the J call TRBJ1-5; unclear D gene. V lost 6 bases and J 5 bases, leaving 8 bases between the germline ends. Germline CDR1 is KGHSH and CDR2 is LQKENI. This CDR3 spans 12 amino acids. The DNA for the CDR3 is TGTGCCAGCTCTCGATACGATCAGCCCCAGCATTTT. This encodes CASSRYDQPQHF.

Points on this clonotype: A much larger clone lies a single base off, so this may be a read error. V gene TRBV6-4 combines with J gene TRBJ2-7, with D unclear. Germline V CDR1 and CDR2: MRHNA, SNTAGT. The CDR3 contains 14 residues. DNA for the CDR3: TGTGCCAGCAGTTCATCTCTACTCTCCTGCGAGCAGTACTTC. Protein: CASSSSLLSCEQYF.

V and J are TRBV11-2 and TRBJ2-7, with D perhaps being TRBD1 or TRBD2 (5 bases each). CDR1 and CDR2 (germline): SGHAT, FQNNGV. This CDR3 contains 13 residues. The ends were cut back, 4 bases at V and 7 bases at J, with 14 bases in the middle. The CDR3 nucleotides are TGTGCCAGCAGCTCCGGGGCCCCTTGGGAGCAGTACTTC. Protein: CASSSGAPWEQYF.

This clonotype was seen many times. The chain joins TRBV5-1 to TRBJ1-1; 8 bases line up with TRBD1. Losses at the gene ends were 4 bases for V and 6 bases for J; bases not matched to a gene: 11. The CDR3 runs 15 residues. CDR1 SGHRS and CDR2 YFSETQ come from the germline V gene. CDR3 amino acids: CASSPDRGRRAEAFF. The DNA for the CDR3 is TGCGCCAGCAGCCCCGACAGGGGTCGTCGCGCTGAAGCTTTCTTT.

In this sample, this clonotype turned up many times. The rearrangement uses TRBV28 and TRBJ1-6, with TRBD1 matching over 8 bases. This CDR3 is built from 14 residues. V lost 5 bases, J lost 8 bases, and 5 bases stayed unmatched. Germline assignment: CDR1 MDHEN and CDR2 SYDVKM. In DNA form, the CDR3 reads TGTGCCAGCAGTCTCCGACAGGGGTATTCACCCCTCCACTTT. Amino acid sequence: CASSLRQGYSPLHF.

Ten or more counts support this clonotype. The chain recombines TRBV7-2 with TRBJ2-1; no clear D. The CDR3 is made up of 14 amino acids. V gave up 1 base and J gave up 1 base, with 5 bases separating them. Germline V gene data show CDR1 as SGHTA and CDR2 as FQGNSA. In DNA, the CDR3 is TGTGCCAGCAGCTTAGATCCGTCCTACAATGAGCAGTTCTTC. Translation: CASSLDPSYNEQFF.

This clonotype showed up many times. The chain has TRBV6-6 and TRBJ1-1; D remains ambiguous. The CDR3 runs 14 residues. The V end lost 2 bases, the J end lost 0 bases, and 7 bases lay between the germline ends. Per germline, CDR1 MNHNY and CDR2 SVGAGI (reference sequence). CDR3 DNA: TGTGCCAGCAGTTACGATGGGTTGAACACTGAAGCTTTCTTT. Encoded protein: CASSYDGLNTEAFF.

This clonotype was recorded many times. The genes are TRBV28 and TRBJ2-7; possibly TRBD1 for D (6 bases). With 3 bases removed from V and 5 bases from J, the gap between germline ends came to 14 bases. Germline loops: CDR1 MDHEN, CDR2 SYDVKM. CDR3 length equals 14 residues. The chain's CDR3 is CASSFSGAPHEQYF. CDR3 DNA: TGTGCCAGCAGTTTCTCAGGGGCGCCCCACGAGCAGTACTTC.

CDR3 nucleotide sequence: TGTGCCAGCAGGCCCCCCCGGTGGACTGGGAACACCGGGGAGCTGTTTTTT. Translated, it gives CASRPPRWTGNTGELFF. The chain uses TRBV4-2 and TRBJ2-2; possibly TRBD2 for D (5 bases). V lost 6 bases to trimming and J lost 1 base, with 18 bases between them. The CDR3 length is 17 residues. Germline V CDR1 and CDR2: LGHNA, YNFKEQ.

This rearrangement joins TRBV7-8 to TRBJ2-1; 8 bases are a match to TRBD2. This CDR3 comprises 17 residues. With V trimmed by 4 bases and J by 4 bases, 12 bases remained unmatched. In germline, CDR1 is SGHVS, CDR2 FQNEAQ. The CDR3 DNA reads as TGTGCCAGCAGCTCTATGGCCGGGACTAGTCAGTACAATGAGCAGTTCTTC. The encoded protein is CASSSMAGTSQYNEQFF.

A few counts support this clonotype. A much larger clonotype is one base distant, so this may be a read error. The CDR3 ends on some other residue instead of the conserved phenylalanine or tryptophan, so this is likely a read error. The V call is TRBV5-6, the J call TRBJ2-5, with unresolved D. The germline V gene encodes CDR1 SGHDT and CDR2 YYEEEE. The CDR3 totals 12 residues. With 6 bases removed from V and 0 bases from J, the gap between germline ends came to 6 bases. The CDR3 loop is CASKDHQETQYL. The CDR3 DNA sequence: TGTGCCAGCAAAGATCACCAAGAGACCCAGTACCTC.

In its sample, this clonotype was seen a few times. The chain is built from TRBV5-6 and TRBJ1-6; no reliable D call. The CDR3 extends over 15 amino acids. Deletions cut 3 bases from V and 7 bases from J, with 14 bases between. Germline CDR1 and CDR2: SGHDT and YYEEEE. CDR3 bases: TGTGCCAGCAGCTGGGCCACCGAGTCAAATTCACCCCTCCACTTT. Encoded protein: CASSWATESNSPLHF.

The chain recombines TRBV24-1 with TRBJ2-2, with a possible D match to TRBD1 (6 bases). This CDR3 comprises 17 residues. Germline V CDR1 and CDR2: KGHDR, SFDVKD. Trimming pared 1 base from V and 7 bases from J, leaving 18 bases between. The CDR3 loop reads CATSDLMRGQGIGELFF. CDR3 nucleotides: TGTGCCACCAGTGATTTAATGCGTGGGCAGGGGATCGGGGAGCTGTTTTTT.

Many counts were recorded for this clonotype. This sequence joins TRBV3-1 and TRBJ2-3; TRBD2 matches 9 bases. V was pared by 1 base and J by 7 bases, with 12 bases of the junction left unmatched. This CDR3 contains 17 residues. Germline-derived CDR1 and CDR2 are LGHDT and YNNKEL (reference sequence). CDR3 loop: CASSQGRGTSIPNTQYF. CDR3 DNA: TGTGCCAGCAGCCAAGGTCGCGGGACTAGCATCCCGAATACGCAGTATTTT.

CDR3 residues: CASRVSGGLGLESEQFF. The DNA of the CDR3 is TGCGCCAGCAGGGTTTCGGGAGGCCTCGGACTTGAAAGTGAGCAGTTCTTC. The chain recombines TRBV5-1 with TRBJ2-1; 7 bases line up with TRBD2. CDR1 and CDR2 (germline): SGHRS, YFSETQ. Losses at the gene ends were 5 bases for V and 9 bases for J; bases not matched to a gene: 20. This CDR3 spans 17 amino acids.

The J gene is TRBJ2-1, the V gene TRBV5-1, with no clear D. V was trimmed by 1 base and J by 7 bases, leaving 12 bases between them. Germline V lookup: CDR1 SGHRS, CDR2 YFSETQ. This CDR3 has 14 residues. CDR3 residues: CASSLLESSNEQFF. CDR3 bases: TGCGCCAGCAGCTTGTTGGAGAGTTCGAATGAGCAGTTCTTC.